This T cell receptor (beta chain) emerged from a study of blood T cells in healthy people across ages. Germline CDR1 reads SGHDN; CDR2 reads FVKESK. Trimming pared 4 bases from V and 9 bases from J, leaving 13 bases between. The CDR3 runs 14 residues. This clonotype was counted ten times or more. A sample-barcoded 5' primer and a J-beta primer mix were used in a second PCR of roughly 7 to 11 cycles. TCRdb fed the 5' RACE reads into MiXCR, producing one record per CDR3 protein. The repertoire holds more than 900,000 distinct CDR3 sequences, with about 27% as singletons. Donors were healthy Caucasian individuals from Russia aged about 6 to 95. These data are also associated with another study on T cells of mothers and their children.

The gene calls are TRBV14 and TRBJ1-6; possibly TRBD1 for D (5 bases). The receptor comes from a woman aged 35 to 49 in good health. Source material: blood. CDR3 DNA: TGTGCCAGCAGCCTCCGGGACCAGATTTCACCCCTCCACTTT. Its translation is CASSLRDQISPLHF.